This TCR beta chain was identified during a study of cytomegalovirus exposure and HLA in healthy donors. Study-level background: Early release data held tens of millions of unique TCRs from HLA-typed donors.

This clone was seen only once. Antigen specificity is unknown. This PCR relied on a set of 60 Vbeta primers and 13 Jbeta primers. Using immunoSEQ multiplex PCR, the repertoire was profiled, and TCRdb retains in-frame clones only, with some absent. Of approximately 210,000 clones in the sample, 70% to 80% were seen once. Study-wide results and caveats: Overall, approximately 150 TCR beta chains were annotated as cytomegalovirus-associated. Later work found most CMV-associated TCR beta chains apparently HLA-restricted.

Trimming removed 4 bases from V and 6 bases from J; junction bases left unmatched: 8. The CDR3 runs to 15 residues. Looked up from germline, CDR1 is SGHRS and CDR2 is YFSETQ. Sequences were obtained from PBMCs. The genes are TRBV5-1 and TRBJ2-7, with 12 nucleotides matching TRBD2. The sequence was collected from a woman aged 30 to 39 in good health and CMV-seropositive. In DNA, the CDR3 is TGCGCCAGCAGCCACCCTAGCGGGAGGGCCAGCGAGCAGTACTTC. This translates into CASSHPSGRASEQYF.